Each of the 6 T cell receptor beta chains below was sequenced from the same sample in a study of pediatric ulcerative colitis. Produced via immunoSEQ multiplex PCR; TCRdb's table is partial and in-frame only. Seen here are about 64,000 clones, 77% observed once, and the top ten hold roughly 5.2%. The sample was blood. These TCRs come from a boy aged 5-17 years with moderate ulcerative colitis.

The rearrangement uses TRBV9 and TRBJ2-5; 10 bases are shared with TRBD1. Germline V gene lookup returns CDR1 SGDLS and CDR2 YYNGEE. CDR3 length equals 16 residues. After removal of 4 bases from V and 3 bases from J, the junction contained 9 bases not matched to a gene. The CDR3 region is CASSPPGTGAEETQYF. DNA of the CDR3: TGTGCCAGCAGCCCCCCCGGGACAGGGGCTGAAGAGACCCAGTACTTC.

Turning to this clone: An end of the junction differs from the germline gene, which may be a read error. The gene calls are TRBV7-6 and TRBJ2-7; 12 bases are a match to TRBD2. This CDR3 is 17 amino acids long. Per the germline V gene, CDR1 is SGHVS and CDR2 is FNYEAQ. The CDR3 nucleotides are TGTGCCAGCAGCTTACCACCGGGACTAGCGGGTTCCTTCGAGCAGTACTTC. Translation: CASSLPPGLAGSFEQYF. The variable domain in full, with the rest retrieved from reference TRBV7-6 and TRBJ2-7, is GAGVSQSPRYKVTKRGQDVALRCDPISGHVSLYWYRQALGQGPEFLTYFNYEAQQDKSGLPNDRFSAERPEGSISTLTIQRTEQRDSAMYRCASSLPPGLAGSFEQYFGPGTRLTVT.

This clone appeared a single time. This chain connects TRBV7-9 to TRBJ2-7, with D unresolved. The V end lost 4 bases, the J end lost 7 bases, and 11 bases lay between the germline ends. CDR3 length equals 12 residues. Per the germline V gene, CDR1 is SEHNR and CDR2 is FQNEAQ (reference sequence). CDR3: CASSYTVYEQYF. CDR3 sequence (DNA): TGTGCCAGCAGCTATACAGTCTATGAGCAGTACTTC.

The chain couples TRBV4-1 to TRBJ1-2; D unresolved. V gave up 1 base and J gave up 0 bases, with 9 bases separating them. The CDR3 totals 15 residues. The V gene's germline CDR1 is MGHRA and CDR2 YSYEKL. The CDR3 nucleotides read TGCGCCAGCAGCCAAGTCAAGAGCTCTAACTATGGCTACACCTTC. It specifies CASSQVKSSNYGYTF.

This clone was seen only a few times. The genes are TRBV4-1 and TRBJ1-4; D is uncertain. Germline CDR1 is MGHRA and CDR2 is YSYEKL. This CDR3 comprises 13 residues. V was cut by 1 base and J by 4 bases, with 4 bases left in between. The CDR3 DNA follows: TGCGCCAGCAGCCAAGCACGTAATGAAAAACTGTTTTTT. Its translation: CASSQARNEKLFF.

CDR3 coding DNA: TGTGCCAGCAGCCCAGCTCCCCCCTCCTACAATGAGCAGTTCTTC. Its translation is CASSPAPPSYNEQFF. The chain joins TRBV7-2 to TRBJ2-1; D is undetermined. Germline CDR1 is SGHTA and CDR2 is FQGNSA. V lost 5 bases, J lost 0 bases, and 11 bases lay in between. The CDR3 is made up of 15 amino acids.